This paragraph reports one TCR beta chain. What it binds is not known. CDR1 and CDR2 from the germline V gene are GTSNPN and SVGIG (reference sequence). This CDR3 region has 12 residues. Deletions cut 4 bases from V and 8 bases from J, with 14 bases between. The protocol was immunoSEQ multiplex PCR, while the TCRdb copy is restricted to in-frame clones and leaves out a portion. The table lists fewer than 20,000 clones, 65% to 75% of them singletons. Ipilimumab, 1 mg/kg, started 14 to 28 days after autologous transplant. Dosing: nivolumab 3 mg/kg IV, weeks 1, 4, 7, 10, then every two weeks to week 26. The data were obtained in a study of ipilimumab plus nivolumab after autologous stem cell transplantation. About the research overall: Both relapsed and primary refractory DLBCL were included.

General study results and limits: Per the authors, repertoire, Treg and microbiota data justify further study.

Sequenced material: PBMCs, taken in a trial of ipilimumab plus nivolumab as post-transplant consolidation. The sequence was collected from a male donor with diffuse large B-cell lymphoma. This rearrangement joins TRBV30 to TRBJ1-1, with D possibly TRBD1 on 5 matching bases. CDR3 coding DNA: TGTGCCTGGACCTCGGGGGGGACCGAAGCTTTCTTT. Residues: CAWTSGGTEAFF.